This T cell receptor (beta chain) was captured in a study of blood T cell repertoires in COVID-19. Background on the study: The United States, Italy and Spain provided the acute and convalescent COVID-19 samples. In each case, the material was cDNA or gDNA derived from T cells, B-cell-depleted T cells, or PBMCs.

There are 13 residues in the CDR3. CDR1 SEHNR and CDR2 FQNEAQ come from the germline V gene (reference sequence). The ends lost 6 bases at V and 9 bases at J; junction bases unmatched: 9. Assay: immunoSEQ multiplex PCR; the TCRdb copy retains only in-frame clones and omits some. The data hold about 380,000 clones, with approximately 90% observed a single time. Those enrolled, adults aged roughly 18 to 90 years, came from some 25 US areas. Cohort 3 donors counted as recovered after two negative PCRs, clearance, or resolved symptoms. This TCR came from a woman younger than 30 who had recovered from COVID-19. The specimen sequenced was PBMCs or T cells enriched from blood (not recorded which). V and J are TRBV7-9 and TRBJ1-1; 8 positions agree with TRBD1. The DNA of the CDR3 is TGTGCCAGCAGACAACCGGGACAGGTTCAAGCTTTCTTT. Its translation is CASRQPGQVQAFF.